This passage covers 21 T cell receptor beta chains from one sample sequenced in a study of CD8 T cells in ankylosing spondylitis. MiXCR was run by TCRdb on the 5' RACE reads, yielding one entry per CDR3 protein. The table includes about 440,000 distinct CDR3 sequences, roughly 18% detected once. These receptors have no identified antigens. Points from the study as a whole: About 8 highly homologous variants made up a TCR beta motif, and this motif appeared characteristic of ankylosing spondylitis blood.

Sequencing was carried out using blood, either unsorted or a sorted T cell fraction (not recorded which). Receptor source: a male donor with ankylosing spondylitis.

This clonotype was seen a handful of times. This CDR3 is CASSSGTEQFF. DNA for the CDR3: TGTGCCAGCTCCTCCGGGACTGAGCAGTTCTTC. This chain joins TRBV18 and TRBJ2-1; D could derive from TRBD1 or TRBD2 (5 bases each). The V gene lost 6 bases and the J gene lost 9 bases, with 9 bases spanning the gap. The germline V gene has CDR1 KGHSH and CDR2 LQKENI. The CDR3 spans 11 residues.

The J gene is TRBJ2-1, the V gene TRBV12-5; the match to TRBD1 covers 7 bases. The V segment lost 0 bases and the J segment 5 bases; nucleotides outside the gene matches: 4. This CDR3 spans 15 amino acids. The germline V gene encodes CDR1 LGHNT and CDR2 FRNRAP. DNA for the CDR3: TGTGCTAGTGGTTTGGTAGACAGGGCAAACAATGAGCAGTTCTTC. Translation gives CASGLVDRANNEQFF.

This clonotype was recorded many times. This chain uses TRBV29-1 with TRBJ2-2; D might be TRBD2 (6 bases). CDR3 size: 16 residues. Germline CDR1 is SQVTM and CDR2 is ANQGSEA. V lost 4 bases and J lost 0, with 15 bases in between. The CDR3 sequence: CSVVRGGPTNTGELFF. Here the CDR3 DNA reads TGCAGCGTTGTACGGGGAGGACCTACGAACACCGGGGAGCTGTTTTTT.

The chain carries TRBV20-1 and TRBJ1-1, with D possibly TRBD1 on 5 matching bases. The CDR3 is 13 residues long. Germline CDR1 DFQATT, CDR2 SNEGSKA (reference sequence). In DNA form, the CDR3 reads TGCAGCCCTGGGGGGGGTCTGGGCACTGAAGCTTTCTTT. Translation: CSPGGGLGTEAFF.

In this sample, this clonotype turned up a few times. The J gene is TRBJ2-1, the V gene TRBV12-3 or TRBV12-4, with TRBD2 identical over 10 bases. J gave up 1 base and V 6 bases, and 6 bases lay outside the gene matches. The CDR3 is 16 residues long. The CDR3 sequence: CASRPGLAVSYNEQFF. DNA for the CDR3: TGTGCCAGCAGGCCCGGACTAGCGGTTTCCTACAATGAGCAGTTCTTC.

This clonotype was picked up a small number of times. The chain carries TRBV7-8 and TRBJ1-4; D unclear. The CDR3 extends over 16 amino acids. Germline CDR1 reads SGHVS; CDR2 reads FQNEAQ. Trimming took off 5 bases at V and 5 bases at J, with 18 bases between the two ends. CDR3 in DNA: TGTGCCAGCAGCCCACGTGGTGGACGTGCGAATGAAAAACTGTTTTTT. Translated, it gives CASSPRGGRANEKLFF.

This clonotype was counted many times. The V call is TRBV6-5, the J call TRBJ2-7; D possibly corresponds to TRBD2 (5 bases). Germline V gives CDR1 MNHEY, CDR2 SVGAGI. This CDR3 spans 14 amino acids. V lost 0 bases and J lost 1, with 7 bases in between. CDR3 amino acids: CASSYSRGSYEQYF. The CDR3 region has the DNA TGTGCCAGCAGTTACTCCCGGGGATCCTACGAGCAGTACTTC.

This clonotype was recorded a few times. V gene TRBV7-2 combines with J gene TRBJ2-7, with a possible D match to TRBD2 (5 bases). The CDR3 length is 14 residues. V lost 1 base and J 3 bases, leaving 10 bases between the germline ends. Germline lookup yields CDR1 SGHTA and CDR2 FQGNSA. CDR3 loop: CASSLGEKGYEQYF. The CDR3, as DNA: TGTGCCAGCAGCTTAGGGGAGAAGGGCTACGAGCAGTACTTC.

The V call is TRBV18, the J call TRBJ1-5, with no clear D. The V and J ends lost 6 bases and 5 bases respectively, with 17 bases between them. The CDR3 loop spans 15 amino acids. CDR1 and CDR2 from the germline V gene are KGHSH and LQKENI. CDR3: CASSQVRGPDQPQHF. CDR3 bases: TGTGCCAGCTCGCAAGTGCGTGGACCAGATCAGCCCCAGCATTTT.

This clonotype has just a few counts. The CDR3 here is CASLPFLQGWTNEQFF. The CDR3 nucleotides are TGTGCCTCCCTTCCCTTCTTGCAGGGTTGGACCAATGAGCAGTTCTTC. The genes are TRBV30 and TRBJ2-1; a weak D match, TRBD1 (5 bases). V was cut by 7 bases and J by 6 bases, with 25 bases left in between. The CDR3 covers 16 residues. Germline V gene sequence: CDR1 GTSNPN, CDR2 SVGIG (reference sequence).

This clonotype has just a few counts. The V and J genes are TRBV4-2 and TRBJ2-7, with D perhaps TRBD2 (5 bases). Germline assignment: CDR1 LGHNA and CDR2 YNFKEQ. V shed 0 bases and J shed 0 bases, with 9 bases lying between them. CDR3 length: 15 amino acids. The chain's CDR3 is CASSQEAGLSYEQYF. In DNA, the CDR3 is TGTGCCAGCAGCCAAGAGGCAGGACTCTCCTACGAGCAGTACTTC.

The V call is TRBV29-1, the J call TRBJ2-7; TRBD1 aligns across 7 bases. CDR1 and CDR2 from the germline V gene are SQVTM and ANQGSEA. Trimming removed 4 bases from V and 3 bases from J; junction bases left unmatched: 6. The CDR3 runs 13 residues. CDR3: CSVVGTVGYEQYF. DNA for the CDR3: TGCAGCGTTGTAGGGACAGTCGGCTACGAGCAGTACTTC.

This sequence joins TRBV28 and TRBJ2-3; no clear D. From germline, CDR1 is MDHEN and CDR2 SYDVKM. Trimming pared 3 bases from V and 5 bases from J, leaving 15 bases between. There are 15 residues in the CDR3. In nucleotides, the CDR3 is TGTGCCAGCAGTTTGTCTTCGTCGAAGCGAGATACGCAGTATTTT. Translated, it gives CASSLSSSKRDTQYF.

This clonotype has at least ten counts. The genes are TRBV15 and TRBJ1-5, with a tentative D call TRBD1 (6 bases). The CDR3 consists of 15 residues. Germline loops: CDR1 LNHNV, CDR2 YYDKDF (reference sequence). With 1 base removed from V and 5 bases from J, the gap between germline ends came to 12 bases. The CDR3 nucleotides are TGTGCCACCAGCAGAGTTTCCGGGGGCCATCAGCCCCAGCATTTT. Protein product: CATSRVSGGHQPQHF.

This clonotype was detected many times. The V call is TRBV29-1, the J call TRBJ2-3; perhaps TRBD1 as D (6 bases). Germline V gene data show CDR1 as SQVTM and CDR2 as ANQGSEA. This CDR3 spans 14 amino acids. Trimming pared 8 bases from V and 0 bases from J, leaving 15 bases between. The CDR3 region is CSTPAGASTDTQYF. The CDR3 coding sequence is TGCAGCACACCTGCAGGGGCTAGCACAGATACGCAGTATTTT.

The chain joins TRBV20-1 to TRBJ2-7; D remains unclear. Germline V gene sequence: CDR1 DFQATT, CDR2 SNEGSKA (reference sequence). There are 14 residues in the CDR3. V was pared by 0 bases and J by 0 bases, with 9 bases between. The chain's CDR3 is CSARDGRSSYEQYF. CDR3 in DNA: TGCAGTGCTAGAGATGGACGGAGCTCCTACGAGCAGTACTTC.

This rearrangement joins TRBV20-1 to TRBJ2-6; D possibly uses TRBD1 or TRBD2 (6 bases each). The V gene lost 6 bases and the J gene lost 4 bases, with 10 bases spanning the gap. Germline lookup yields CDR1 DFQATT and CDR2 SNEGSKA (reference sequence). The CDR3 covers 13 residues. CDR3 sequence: CSAWRGGANVLTF. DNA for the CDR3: TGCAGTGCCTGGAGGGGGGGGGCCAACGTCCTGACTTTC.

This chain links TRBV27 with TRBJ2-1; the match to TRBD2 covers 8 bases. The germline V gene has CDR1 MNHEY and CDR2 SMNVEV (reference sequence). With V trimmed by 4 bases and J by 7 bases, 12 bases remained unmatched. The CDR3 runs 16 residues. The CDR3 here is CASSSLAGSMGNEQFF. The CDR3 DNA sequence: TGTGCCAGCAGTTCGTTAGCGGGGAGTATGGGAAATGAGCAGTTCTTC.

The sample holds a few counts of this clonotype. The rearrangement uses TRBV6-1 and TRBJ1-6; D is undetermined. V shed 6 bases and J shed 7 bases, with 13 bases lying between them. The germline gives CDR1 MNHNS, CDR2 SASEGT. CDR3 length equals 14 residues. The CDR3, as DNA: TGTGCCAGCAGGGGGTCCAGCGCAAATTCACCCCTCCACTTT. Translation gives CASRGSSANSPLHF.

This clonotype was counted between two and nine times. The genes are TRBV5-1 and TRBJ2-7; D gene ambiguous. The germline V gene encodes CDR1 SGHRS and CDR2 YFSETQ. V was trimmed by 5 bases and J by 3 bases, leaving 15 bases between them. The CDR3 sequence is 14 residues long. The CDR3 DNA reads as TGCGCCAGCAGTTCCGACTCGCATTTCTACGAGCAGTACTTC. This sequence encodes CASSSDSHFYEQYF.

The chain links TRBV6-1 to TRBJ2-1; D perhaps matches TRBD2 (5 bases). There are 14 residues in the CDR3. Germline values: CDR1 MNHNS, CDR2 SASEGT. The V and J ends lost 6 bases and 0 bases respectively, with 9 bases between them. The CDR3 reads CASRRGVSYNEQFF. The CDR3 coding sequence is TGTGCCAGCAGACGGGGAGTCTCCTACAATGAGCAGTTCTTC.